Only one count was recorded for the clone carrying this T cell receptor beta chain. The target antigen is unknown. The sample belongs to a study of cytotoxic CD8 clonotypes in ibrutinib-treated CLL. Study observations and caveats: Public clonotypes were seen rarely and were contracted or stable on treatment. Clonality went up at ibrutinib response and then declined back toward baseline at progression.

Measured with immunoSEQ multiplex PCR; TCRdb has only the in-frame clones, and not every one. This sample carries about 29,000 clones, 76% of them seen once, and the ten largest clones take around half. V was trimmed by 4 bases and J by 5 bases, leaving 8 bases between them. Per the germline V gene, CDR1 is GTSNPN and CDR2 is SVGIG (reference sequence). The CDR3 spans 11 residues. Sequencing used PBMCs, obtained after 36 months of ibrutinib treatment. This receptor was obtained from a human donor with chronic lymphocytic leukemia. V is TRBV30 and J is TRBJ2-5; D not certain. The CDR3 reads CAWNYGETQYF. DNA of the CDR3: TGTGCCTGGAACTACGGGGAGACCCAGTACTTC. Full variable domain (rest looked up from reference TRBV30 and TRBJ2-5): SQTIHQWPATLVQPVGSPLSLECTVEGTSNPNLYWYRQAAGRGLQLLFYSVGIGQISSEVPQNLSASRPQDRQFILSSKKLLLSDSGFYLCAWNYGETQYFGPGTRLLVL.